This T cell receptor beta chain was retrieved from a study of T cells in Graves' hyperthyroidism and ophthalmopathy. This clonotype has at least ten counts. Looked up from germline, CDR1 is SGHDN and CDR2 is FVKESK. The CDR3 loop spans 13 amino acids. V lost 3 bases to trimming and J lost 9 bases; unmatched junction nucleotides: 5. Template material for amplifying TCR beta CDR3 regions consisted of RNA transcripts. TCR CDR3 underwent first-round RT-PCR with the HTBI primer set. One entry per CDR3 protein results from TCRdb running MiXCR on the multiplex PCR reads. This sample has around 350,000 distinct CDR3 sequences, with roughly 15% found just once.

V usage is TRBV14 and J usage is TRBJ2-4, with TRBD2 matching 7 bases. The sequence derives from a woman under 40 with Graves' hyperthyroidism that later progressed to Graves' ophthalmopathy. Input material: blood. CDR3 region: CASSHRAGRIQYF. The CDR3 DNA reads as TGTGCCAGCAGCCATCGAGCGGGACGCATTCAGTACTTC. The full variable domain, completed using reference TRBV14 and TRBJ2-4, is EAGVTQFPSHSVIEKGQTVTLRCDPISGHDNLYWYRRVMGKEIKFLLHFVKESKQDESGMPNNRFLAERTGGTYSTLKVQPAELEDSGVYFCASSHRAGRIQYFGAGTRLSVL.